This T cell receptor beta chain stems from a study of blood T cell repertoires in COVID-19. CDR3 length: 13 residues. The V gene lost 4 bases and the J gene lost 8 bases, with 15 bases spanning the gap. The germline CDR1 and CDR2 sequences are SGHRS and YFSETQ. Clones were read by immunoSEQ multiplex PCR, and TCRdb kept only the in-frame ones, dropping some. The sample holds roughly 220,000 clones; around 91% are singletons and the top ten take under 4%. Sequenced material: PBMCs or T cells enriched from blood (not recorded which). V and J are TRBV5-1 and TRBJ1-2; a weak D match, TRBD1 (6 bases). The TCR was taken from a woman aged 18-30 years in a cohort exposed to, infected with or recovered from COVID-19 (not recorded which). The DNA of the CDR3 is TGCGCCAGCAGCCCGGACGGACAGACCGGCTACACCTTC. It encodes CASSPDGQTGYTF.